This T cell receptor (beta chain) is from a study of Japanese encephalitis immunity and Zika vaccine responses (dated by TCRdb to the early 2020s). About the investigation overall: The included participants were given three 5.0 ug doses of alum-adjuvanted ZPIV at weeks 0, 4 and 28. Roughly 12 participants received one dose of YFV vaccine (YF-VAX) before ZPIV, and fewer than ten participants were flavivirus-naive. The study asked whether earlier vaccination against Japanese encephalitis virus (JEV) or yellow fever virus (YFV) shaped CD4 T cell responses to the Zika vaccine. About six representative participants per pre-vaccination group were picked for TCR sequencing, using samples from week 52 and from week 0, the point after pre-vaccination but before ZPIV. TCR repertoires from three flavivirus-naive individuals were also analyzed at weeks 2, 6 and 52 after the start of ZPIV vaccination. Roughly 13 participants were given two doses of JEV vaccine (IXIARO) 28 days apart, two to three months before the first ZPIV dose. ZIKV peptides were 15-mers overlapping by 11 residues, selected for NetMHCpan/NetMHCII-predicted epitopes with affinity below 50 nM. For stimulation, either ZIKV structural-protein peptide pools divided into flavivirus-conserved and non-conserved sets were used, or JEV or YFV peptides matching the pre-vaccination.

Libraries were prepared through 5' RACE. Before sequencing, the TCRbeta libraries were pooled in amounts proportional to the number of cells sorted for each library. RNAzol RT was used to extract total RNA from the sorted cells, and cDNA was then synthesized using an oligo(dT) primer together with a template-switching oligo. Using Kapa HiFi, PCR amplified the TCRbeta V-CDR3-J region between a SMARTer oligo primer and a TCRbeta constant-region primer. Illumina adaptors and sample-specific index barcodes were added in a second PCR, with HighPrep bead cleanup and a Bioanalyzer check confirming a band of roughly 650 bp. Sequencing of the libraries was done on an Illumina MiSeq using 2x151 bp paired-end reads. The authors' pipeline ran thus. Reads were demultiplexed with an in-house Java program, and MiXCR assigned TCRbeta annotations and counted clonotypes. To assess repertoire overlap, Morisita-Horn indices from the R package vegan were used, along with UPGMA clustering and Circos plots of recurring clonotypes. Shannon diversity and richness were normalized to the highest possible value given the input cell numbers, yielding values from 0 to 1. CDR3beta sequences were aligned with MUSCLE, distances were computed with SeqinR, and multidimensional scaling was plotted in R. TCRdb's own reprocessing of the public reads used fastp at Q25 and MiXCR and kept productive beta chains. Each record represents a unique CDR3 protein, reported with the most common genes and DNA among its rows. The V and J calls here are based on TCRdb, not the publication. The sample data list over 250 distinct CDR3 sequences, and about 2.1% of these were observed just once. The biggest ten clones account for approximately 31% of the sample.

PBMCs were stained with CellTrace CFSE and grown for under seven days in RPMI containing about 8% human serum and peptide pools at approximately 1 ug/mL each. On a BD FACSAria, proliferating CD4 T cells were sorted without fixation as live CD56-CD19-CD16-CD3+CD4+ CFSE-low cells. Enrolled adults were healthy and seronegative for ZIKV, JEV, YFV, DENV and WNV by microneutralization screening. Samples were obtained from a phase 1, double-blinded, randomized, placebo-controlled trial of an alum-adjuvanted Zika purified-inactivated virus (ZPIV) vaccine. Peripheral blood mononuclear cells were isolated by standard procedure and stored frozen in liquid nitrogen until use. Relative to its sample, this clonotype is medium-sized (0.01 to 0.1%). Base-call qualities are not available, and no considerably larger clone is one nucleotide away. Summary of the overall study and its limitations: The samples grouped by participant and showed no similarity across individuals, which suggests that no public TCRs were detected. Compared with YFV-pre-vaccinated donors, JEV-pre-vaccinated donors had higher repertoire similarity across time-points and stimulations, indicating that more clonotypes were common to ZIKV and JEV stimulation. The analysis covered only a subset of trial participants who had three doses and adequate samples, rather than the whole vaccinated cohort. After ZPIV, a significant decrease in repertoire richness of CD4 T cells responding to conserved ZIKV epitopes was observed in JEV-pre-vaccinated donors. Sample size limitations prevented peptide-pool deconvolution, so the individual peptides driving cross-reactive responses were not identified. CD8 T cell responses to ZIKV peptide pools were of very low magnitude and seen in only a few individuals.

This sample comprised antigen-activated CD4+ T cells from blood, cultured, obtained during a Zika inactivated vaccine study. The receptor was isolated from an adult man who received an inactivated Zika virus vaccine.

The DNA is as follows: TGCAGTGCTGTTGGGGGCACCTATGGCTACACCTTC. It translates as CSAVGGTYGYTF. The sequence joins TRBV20-1 to TRBJ1-2; 6 matching bases give a weak D call of TRBD1. From its cysteine to its phenylalanine, the CDR3 spans 12 amino acids. Only the CDR3 DNA stays, 36 bases, in frame from base 1. V and J lose 5 bases and 4 bases, and a span of 11 bases separates them. Via the germline V gene (reference sequence), CDR1 is DFQATT and CDR2 SNEGSKA.